This T cell receptor (beta chain) derives from a study of blood T cells in healthy people across ages. The study, taken as a whole, reports: There were more naive CD4+ cells and higher diversity in long-lived donors than in aged donors.

A second PCR of roughly 7 to 11 cycles used a sample-barcoded 5' primer and a J-beta primer mix. Each CDR3 protein gets one entry after TCRdb re-called the 5' RACE reads with MiXCR. The table includes about 1.4 million distinct CDR3 sequences, around 55% detected once. Germline trimming cut 4 bases from V and 8 bases from J; bases unmatched to any gene: 9. The CDR3 loop spans 14 amino acids. Comments on this clonotype: Its antigen remains unidentified.

Sequenced sample: blood. This receptor was identified in a man younger than 35 in good health. The chain combines TRBV12-3 or TRBV12-4 with TRBJ1-2, with TRBD1 identical over 8 bases. The CDR3: CASSSNRGVGGYTF. For the CDR3, the DNA is TGTGCCAGCAGTTCCAACAGGGGGGTTGGGGGCTACACCTTC.